A single sample is the source of the 15 T cell receptor beta chains below, sequenced in a study of blood T cell repertoires in COVID-19. The table came from immunoSEQ multiplex PCR; TCRdb's copy has only in-frame clones and leaves some out. The table includes approximately 90,000 clones, approximately 86% detected once. The sequenced material came from peripheral blood. The receptors come from an elderly woman with acute or convalescent COVID-19.

This clone was found a few times. This chain uses TRBV27 with TRBJ1-2; 9 bases are shared with TRBD1. Germline V gene data show CDR1 as MNHEY and CDR2 as SMNVEV (reference sequence). The length of the CDR3 is 14 residues. With V trimmed by 2 bases and J by 10 bases, 8 bases remained unmatched. The CDR3 region has the DNA TGTGCCAGCAGTTTAAGGGAGGACAGGGGTGACTACACCTTC. This translates into CASSLREDRGDYTF.

This chain connects TRBV5-6 to TRBJ1-4; TRBD1 matches 7 bases. The CDR3 runs 14 residues. CDR1 SGHDT and CDR2 YYEEEE come from the germline V gene. With V trimmed by 4 bases and J by 7 bases, 7 bases remained unmatched. Here the CDR3 DNA reads TGTGCCAGCAGCATGACAGGGAGGATTGAAAAACTGTTTTTT. Its protein is CASSMTGRIEKLFF.

The chain has TRBV29-1 and TRBJ2-5; a weak D match, TRBD2 (5 bases). The germline V and J ends were trimmed by 4 bases and 1 base, with 7 bases remaining between them. The CDR3 has 12 residues. Germline CDR1 SQVTM, CDR2 ANQGSEA. DNA of the CDR3: TGCAGCGTTGGGAGGTTCCAAGAGACCCAGTACTTC. It codes for CSVGRFQETQYF.

The chain is built from TRBV7-9 and TRBJ2-3; TRBD2 is a possible D gene (6 bases). This CDR3 has 15 amino acids. V lost 3 bases and J 2 bases, leaving 12 bases between the germline ends. Germline CDR1 and CDR2: SEHNR and FQNEAQ (reference sequence). CDR3 sequence reads: CASSLAGFPTDTQYF. CDR3 sequence (DNA): TGTGCCAGCAGCTTGGCGGGGTTTCCCACAGATACGCAGTATTTT.

The chain carries TRBV2 and TRBJ2-2; a weak D match, TRBD2 (5 bases). Germline lookup yields CDR1 SNHLY and CDR2 FYNNEI. The length of the CDR3 is 16 residues. V shed 6 bases and J shed 6 bases, with 20 bases lying between them. CDR3 region: CASRTRMADRAGELFF. In DNA, the CDR3 is TGTGCCAGCAGAACTAGAATGGCAGATAGAGCCGGGGAGCTGTTTTTT.

This clone was seen only once. This rearrangement joins TRBV7-9 to TRBJ2-5; 9 nucleotides agree with TRBD1. The CDR3 is 16 amino acids. Germline V CDR1 and CDR2: SEHNR, FQNEAQ (reference sequence). V lost 3 bases, J lost 5 bases, and 10 bases stayed unmatched. Here the CDR3 reads CASSFGTGNPAETQYF. CDR3 nucleotides: TGTGCCAGCAGCTTTGGGACAGGGAATCCCGCGGAGACCCAGTACTTC. The full variable domain, with the rest looked up from reference TRBV7-9 and TRBJ2-5, is DTGVSQNPRHKITKRGQNVTFRCDPISEHNRLYWYRQTLGQGPEFLTYFQNEAQLEKSRLLSDRFSAERPKGSFSTLEIQRTEQGDSAMYLCASSFGTGNPAETQYFGPGTRLLVL.

The chain has TRBV6-1 and TRBJ1-1; perhaps TRBD1 as D (5 bases). V lost 2 bases and J 5 bases, leaving 12 bases between the germline ends. The germline V gene encodes CDR1 MNHNS and CDR2 SASEGT. This CDR3 is 14 amino acids long. CDR3 DNA sequence: TGTGCCAGCAGTGAAAGGGCAGGGAGGACTGAAGCTTTCTTT. This translates into CASSERAGRTEAFF.

The chain has TRBV7-9 and TRBJ1-2, with 8 bases matching TRBD1. With V trimmed by 1 base and J by 6 bases, 4 bases remained unmatched. The CDR3 loop spans 14 amino acids. Germline-derived CDR1 and CDR2 are SEHNR and FQNEAQ (reference sequence). CDR3 nucleotides: TGTGCCAGCAGCTTAGTAGGACAGGGAGATGGCTACACCTTC. Amino acid sequence: CASSLVGQGDGYTF.

The chain employs TRBV5-4 and TRBJ2-3, with D hard to call. CDR1 is SGHNT and CDR2 is YYREEE in the germline V gene (reference sequence). The CDR3 extends over 13 amino acids. V was clipped by 2 bases and J by 1 base, with 5 bases between them. Here the CDR3 reads CASSLSGTDTQYF. In nucleotides, the CDR3 is TGTGCCAGCAGCTTATCGGGCACAGATACGCAGTATTTT.

This chain uses TRBV11-3 with TRBJ1-6; 7 nucleotides align to TRBD1. The CDR3 loop spans 15 amino acids. Germline assignment: CDR1 SGHNT and CDR2 YENEEA. With V trimmed by 4 bases and J by 0 bases, 0 bases remained unmatched. The DNA for the CDR3 is TGTGCCAGCAGCTACAGGGGCTCCTATAATTCACCCCTCCACTTT. Translated: CASSYRGSYNSPLHF.

This sequence joins TRBV19 and TRBJ1-5; the D is unclear. Trimming removed 4 bases at V and 4 bases at J, with 11 bases between. The CDR3 length is 14 residues. CDR1 is LNHDA and CDR2 is SQIVND in the germline V gene (reference sequence). CDR3 amino acids: CASSTGSKNQPQHF. The DNA of the CDR3 is TGTGCCAGTAGTACCGGGTCGAAAAATCAGCCCCAGCATTTT.

This clone was picked up one time. J is TRBJ2-7 and V is TRBV5-1; D is possibly TRBD2 (7 bases). The V and J ends lost 5 bases and 5 bases respectively, with 20 bases between them. Germline CDR1 SGHRS, CDR2 YFSETQ. The CDR3 covers 15 residues. The CDR3 bases are TGCGCCAGCAGTCTTACGGGACGGGGGGCCAACGAGCAGTACTTC. Residues: CASSLTGRGANEQYF.

This rearrangement joins TRBV18 to TRBJ1-2; 8 positions match TRBD1. With 1 base clipped from V and 4 bases from J, the junction kept 5 bases outside the gene matches. Per germline, CDR1 KGHSH and CDR2 LQKENI. This CDR3 comprises 15 residues. The CDR3 is CASSPQTGAVYGYTF. The DNA for the CDR3 is TGTGCCAGCTCACCACAGACAGGGGCCGTCTATGGCTACACCTTC.

About this clone itself: The junction differs from germline at one of its ends, possibly a read error. The chain carries TRBV3-1 (or the pseudogene TRBV3-2) and TRBJ2-7; D may be TRBD1 (6 bases). In germline, CDR1 is LGHDT, CDR2 YNNKEL (reference sequence). The CDR3 contains 12 residues. In nucleotides, the CDR3 is TGTGCCAGCAGCCAAGATAGAGGAGACAGGAGGTTC. Translating it yields CASSQDRGDRRF.

The chain combines TRBV21-1 with TRBJ1-1; the DNA was not used to check the table's D call, TRBD1. TRBV21-1 is designated a pseudogene. The CDR3 is made up of 13 amino acids. The CDR3 DNA sequence: TGTGCCAGCAGCAAAGACAGGGGGCGCGGAGCTTTCTTT. Its translation: CASSKDRGRGAFF.